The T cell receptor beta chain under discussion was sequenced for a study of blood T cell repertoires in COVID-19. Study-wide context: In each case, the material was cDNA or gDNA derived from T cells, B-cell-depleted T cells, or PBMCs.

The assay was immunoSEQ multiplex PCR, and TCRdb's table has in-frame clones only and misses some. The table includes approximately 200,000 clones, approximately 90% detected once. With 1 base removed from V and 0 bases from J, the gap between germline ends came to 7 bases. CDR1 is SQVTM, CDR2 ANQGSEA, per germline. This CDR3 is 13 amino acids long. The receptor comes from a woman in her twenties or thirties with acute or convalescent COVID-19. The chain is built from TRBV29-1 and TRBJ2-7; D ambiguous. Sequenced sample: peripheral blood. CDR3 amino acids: CSVEGHASYEQYF. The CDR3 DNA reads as TGCAGCGTTGAAGGGCACGCCTCCTACGAGCAGTACTTC.